This section outlines one TCR beta chain sequence together with its context. In this sample, this clonotype turned up a few times. This receptor's antigen is unknown. No qualities accompany the bases; no much larger clone lies one base away. This record comes from a study of blood T cells in healthy people across ages (dated by TCRdb to between 2015 and 2017). About the full investigation: In model experiments, template switching captured about one uniquely barcoded TCR beta cDNA molecule for every two T cells. The study measured age-related changes in TCR beta repertoire diversity using deep sequencing normalized with unique cDNA molecular identifiers. The donors were split into four age groups: young (average approximately 16 years), middle-aged (over 35), aged (around 67) and long-lived (approximately 80). Two additional independent replicas of 1 million unique cDNA reads from the same blood draw were analyzed for two donors (one aged 18 to 30 and one aged 80 or older). What the study reported, not specific to this receptor: Compared with the aged group, the long-lived group had more naive CD4+ T cells, fewer expanded clones and increased TCR diversity, suggesting age selection. Total diversity estimates from one million sequenced T cells were considered lower bounds and underestimates. Donor CMV infection status was unknown, potentially confounding age-related changes in expanded clonotypes. As age increased, observed TCR beta diversity per million T cells dropped in a roughly linear way, and a significant reduction was already evident by age roughly 36. Since profiling was done on bulk unsorted PBMCs, naive and antigen-experienced compartments could not be conclusively compared. The percentage of naive T cells measured by flow cytometry correlated strongly with observed TCR beta diversity.

The roughly 37 donors, aged about 6 to 90 years, were systemically healthy Caucasian individuals from Russia. Each donor gave roughly 9.5 milliliters of peripheral blood, collected into EDTA-treated Vacutainer tubes. PBMCs were isolated by Ficoll-Paque density-gradient centrifugation, with at least 7 million obtained per sample. Trizol reagent was used to extract total RNA from the PBMCs, yielding at least 5.5 micrograms per sample. Naive CD45RAhigh/CD27high T cell percentages were measured by flow cytometry on a PBMC aliquot from every donor. Cut back by 5 bases and 5 bases, the V and J ends lie 16 bases apart. Measured from the cysteine to the phenylalanine, the CDR3 is 14 residues long. The retained sequence is limited to the CDR3, 42 bases, with the frame set at the first base. The germline V gene (reference sequence) supplies CDR1 DFQATT and CDR2 SNEGSKA. The library relied on 5' RACE. The listed sequencing device is Illumina HiSeq 2500. A second PCR of about 6 to 12 cycles was run with a J-beta primer mix and a sample-barcoded 5' primer. Each TCR beta cDNA molecule received a unique molecular identifier from a template-switch 5' adaptor carrying 12 random nucleotides. At least 3 million CDR3-containing paired-end reads were obtained from each sample. All of the RNA was converted into first-strand cDNA using the Mint cDNA synthesis kit, with a TRBC-specific oligonucleotide serving as the primer. Following uracil-DNA glycosylase treatment, a first 18-cycle PCR with universal primers M1SS and BC2_uni_R was performed on all cDNA. On the study's bioinformatics: For normalization, 1 million high-quality reads were randomly selected from each sample, with every read carrying a distinct molecular identifier. Instead of being binned into consensus sequences, reads with shared molecular identifiers were discarded. MiTCR, set to a Q25 quality threshold and the strictest error-elimination algorithm, was used for CDR3 identification, clonotype clustering and error correction. A nonparametric unseen species model with Euler transformation was used to estimate a lower bound on total TCR beta diversity. TCRdb ran its own pipeline on the public reads, namely fastp trimming at Q25 and MiXCR clone calling, and kept in-frame beta chains. Duplicate CDR3 protein sequences are folded into a single record with the most common DNA and genes. These V and J calls rely on TCRdb rather than the paper's analysis. Within this sample are 780,000 or so distinct CDR3 sequences, with 25% of them counted one time only. Of the sample, 3% to 4% falls within the top ten clones.

These data also formed part of another study, on T cells of mothers and their children. According to the second study: The donors were nine systemically healthy Caucasian individuals, made up of three mothers and their six children. cDNA synthesis consumed the entire amount of extracted RNA, loaded at around 1.5 ug RNA in each 15 ul reaction. In the second PCR, the M1S primer introduced both the sample barcodes and 2-4 random nucleotides. Each mother yielded over 8.5 million TCR beta CDR3 reads and each child 2.5 million to 3.5 million reads. In both related and unrelated pairs, thymic selection shapes the output of TCR recombination in a similar way, with inherited differences having only a minor effect. Normalized repertoire overlap in related mother-child pairs was always slightly higher than in unrelated mother-child pairs, but the difference was never significant. With a sensitivity of approximately 92 clones per million clonotypes, no persistent microchimeric T cell clones were detected. In the study, deep NGS was used to compare the TCR beta repertoires of mothers and children, and features distinguishing related mother-child pairs from unrelated individuals were sought. On average, the children were roughly 12 +/- 4 years old, while the mothers were about 40 +/- 4 years old. After adapter ligation was performed with NEBNext reagents, the libraries were sequenced on an Illumina HiSeq 2000 with 100+100 nt paired-end reads. Mother and child libraries were prepared a month apart and sequenced in separate runs to prevent cross-contamination. For each donor, between about 450,000 and 2,300,000 distinct TCR beta clonotypes were identified. Naive TCR beta clonotypes were estimated from low-frequency clonotypes matched to each donor's FACS-determined naive share, without sorting.

The sequencing sample was made of blood. The sequence links TRBV20-1 to TRBJ2-1; the D gene is possibly TRBD1 or TRBD2, with 5 bases matching each. This receptor was obtained from a boy aged 5-17 years in good health. The sequence in DNA is TGCAGTGCTCACCGGGACGACCGGGACAATGAGCAGTTCTTC. Translated, this gives CSAHRDDRDNEQFF.